Each of the 15 T cell receptor beta chains below was sequenced from the same sample in a study of lymphopenia after photon versus proton radiotherapy. Sequenced by immunoSEQ multiplex PCR; TCRdb stores in-frame clones only, minus some. Here the sample spans under 30,000 clones, around 90% being singletons. Sequences were derived from peripheral blood, sampled from a patient treated with photon-based radiotherapy. All receptors come from a woman aged 50 to 65 with cholangiocarcinoma.

This chain uses TRBV9 with TRBJ1-1; 7 positions match TRBD1. CDR3 size: 13 residues. The germline gives CDR1 SGDLS, CDR2 YYNGEE. The V gene end was trimmed by 0 bases and the J gene end by 11 bases; junction bases not matched to a gene: 7. CDR3 nucleotides: TGTGCCAGCAGCGTAGGAGGCAGGGGGGAGGCTTTCTTT. Amino acid sequence: CASSVGGRGEAFF.

This clone was counted once. The chain carries TRBV7-2 and TRBJ2-7, with 8 bases aligning to TRBD2. The CDR3 consists of 15 residues. V shed 5 bases, J shed 4 bases, and the junction held 10 bases outside the gene matches. Germline CDR1 and CDR2: SGHTA and FQGNSA. CDR3 DNA sequence: TGTGCCAGCAGCCACTCAGCGGGGGCTCCATACGAGCAGTACTTC. Translating gives CASSHSAGAPYEQYF.

The chain has TRBV14 and TRBJ1-2; D is undetermined. Germline values: CDR1 SGHDN, CDR2 FVKESK. The CDR3 totals 14 residues. The V gene lost 5 bases and the J gene lost 4 bases, with 14 bases spanning the gap. Here the CDR3 reads CASSGPSGVYGYTF. The CDR3 nucleotides read TGTGCCAGCAGCGGGCCATCGGGCGTCTATGGCTACACCTTC.

The V and J genes are TRBV6-1 and TRBJ1-2; D is perhaps TRBD1 (6 bases). Germline values: CDR1 MNHNS, CDR2 SASEGT. This CDR3 region has 16 residues. Trimming stripped 2 bases from V and 0 bases from J, with 13 bases between. CDR3 DNA sequence: TGTGCCAGCAGTGAAAACTCAGGGGTCACTAACTATGGCTACACCTTC. The encoded protein is CASSENSGVTNYGYTF.

To note about this clone: Other DNA sequences within the sample encode an identical CDR3. The rearrangement joins TRBV2 to TRBJ2-7; D is perhaps TRBD2 (5 bases). CDR3 length: 17 amino acids. The germline V and J ends were trimmed by 1 base and 0 bases, with 16 bases remaining between them. CDR1 and CDR2 (germline): SNHLY, FYNNEI. CDR3 sequence: CASSEGWGRRSSYEQYF. DNA of the CDR3: TGTGCCAGCAGTGAAGGGTGGGGTCGGAGGAGCTCCTACGAGCAGTACTTC.

The chain recombines TRBV6-6 with TRBJ2-2; weak D call: TRBD2 (6 bases). The germline V and J ends were trimmed by 6 bases and 8 bases, with 19 bases remaining between them. Germline V gene lookup returns CDR1 MNHNY and CDR2 SVGAGI (reference sequence). The CDR3 has 15 residues. As DNA, the CDR3 is TGTGCCAGCAGCTCCGGGCGGGAACGGAATGGGGAGCTGTTTTTT. Its translation is CASSSGRERNGELFF.

The chain uses TRBV7-9 and TRBJ2-7; no reliable D call. The CDR3 loop spans 14 amino acids. V gave up 5 bases and J gave up 3 bases, with 14 bases separating them. CDR1 is SEHNR and CDR2 is FQNEAQ in the germline V gene (reference sequence). CDR3 loop: CASSPHSVLYEQYF. CDR3 coding DNA: TGTGCCAGCAGCCCTCACAGTGTTCTCTACGAGCAGTACTTC.

The chain carries TRBV30 and TRBJ1-5, with D possibly matching TRBD1 (5 bases). The CDR3 runs to 14 residues. Germline-derived CDR1 and CDR2 are GTSNPN and SVGIG (reference sequence). The V end was cut by 2 bases, the J end by 7 bases, with 15 bases between. CDR3 residues: CAWSTGSRGQPQHF. The CDR3 DNA reads as TGTGCCTGGAGTACGGGTTCCCGGGGGCAGCCCCAGCATTTT.

The rearrangement uses TRBV4-3 and TRBJ1-2, with D tentatively TRBD1 (6 bases). This CDR3 is built from 15 residues. Germline-derived CDR1 and CDR2 are LGHNA and YSLEER. Trimming took off 3 bases at V and 4 bases at J, with 15 bases between the two ends. The CDR3 region has the DNA TGCGCCAGCAGCCAGGAAACGACAGGCGGCTATGGCTACACCTTC. Translation gives CASSQETTGGYGYTF.

The rearrangement links TRBV18 to TRBJ2-5, with D perhaps matching TRBD2 (6 bases). Germline CDR1 reads KGHSH; CDR2 reads LQKENI. The V gene lost 8 bases and the J gene lost 4 bases, with 14 bases spanning the gap. The CDR3 consists of 13 residues. CDR3 DNA sequence: TGTGCCAGCCTTGCACGGGGAGGAGAGACCCAGTACTTC. It yields the protein CASLARGGETQYF.

Only a few counts were recorded for this clone. J is TRBJ2-3 and V is TRBV9; TRBD2 matches 9 bases. CDR1 is SGDLS and CDR2 is YYNGEE in the germline V gene. Losses at the gene ends were 0 bases for V and 8 bases for J; bases not matched to a gene: 7. This CDR3 spans 15 amino acids. DNA of the CDR3: TGTGCCAGCAGCGTAGGTATGGCAGCGGGGGGTACGCAGTATTTT. Its protein is CASSVGMAAGGTQYF.

The V call is TRBV19, the J call TRBJ1-1; unclear D gene. This CDR3 spans 14 amino acids. V was cut by 4 bases and J by 0 bases, with 9 bases left in between. Germline V gives CDR1 LNHDA, CDR2 SQIVND (reference sequence). CDR3 nucleotides: TGTGCCAGTAGTAAGACACCCATGAACACTGAAGCTTTCTTT. It yields the protein CASSKTPMNTEAFF.

The rearrangement links TRBV19 to TRBJ2-1, with D perhaps matching TRBD2 (7 bases). Germline CDR1 and CDR2: LNHDA and SQIVND (reference sequence). The germline V and J ends were trimmed by 3 bases and 3 bases, with 15 bases remaining between them. This CDR3 spans 16 amino acids. The CDR3 DNA reads TGTGCCAGTAGTATTACGTGGGGGGGCCGCTACAATGAGCAGTTCTTC. Translation: CASSITWGGRYNEQFF.

The chain couples TRBV11-2 to TRBJ2-2; a possible D gene is TRBD1 (6 bases). This CDR3 region has 16 residues. Germline-derived CDR1 and CDR2 are SGHAT and FQNNGV. V lost 0 bases to trimming and J lost 6 bases, with 14 bases between them. CDR3: CASSLDQGRVSGELFF. CDR3 bases: TGTGCCAGCAGCTTAGACCAGGGGCGAGTATCCGGGGAGCTGTTTTTT.

The V call is TRBV29-1, the J call TRBJ2-5, with 9 bases lining up with TRBD1. The germline V gene encodes CDR1 SQVTM and CDR2 ANQGSEA. This CDR3 spans 14 amino acids. Trimming removed 6 bases from V and 3 bases from J; junction bases left unmatched: 8. CDR3 sequence (DNA): TGCAGCGTCCCGGGACAGGGTATCGAAGAGACCCAGTACTTC. Residues: CSVPGQGIEETQYF.